The entry below describes one T cell receptor (beta chain). Its antigen is not yet known. No much larger clone is present one base from it, and per-base qualities are unavailable. Genomic DNA was extracted from sorted cells for sequencing of the TCRbeta CDR3 region. TCRbeta CDR3 regions were sequenced using the immunoSEQ Assay. TCRdb took this table from immuneACCESS and kept in-frame rearrangements with V and J called. Such tables lack part of the clones; where checked against another copy, unresolved V genes explain under half of the gap, and the rest is unexplained. This sample comprises around 72,000 clones, 91% of them detected only once. The top ten constitute around 2.3% of the sample. The junction shows trimming of 0 bases on V and 3 bases on J, plus 9 bases between the germline ends. The germline V gene (reference sequence) sets CDR1 to SGHNT and CDR2 to YYREEE. The CDR3 holds 14 amino acids from the cysteine to the phenylalanine. CDR3 DNA is the only sequence kept; it has 42 bases, read in frame from the first base.

This specimen comes from a study of OX40 agonist ivuxolimab in advanced cancers. About the investigation overall: Ivuxolimab, which targeted the costimulatory receptor OX40 (CD134), was an agonistic, fully human IgG2 monoclonal antibody. Intravenous ivuxolimab was administered to patients every 2 weeks at six dose levels: 0.01, 0.1, 0.3, 1.5, 3 and 10 mg/kg. Of the approximately 50 dose-escalation patients, hepatocellular carcinoma was present in about 20, melanoma in roughly 15, renal cell carcinoma in 9 and head and neck cancer in 9. The dose-escalation cohort was roughly 80% male with a mean age of around 64 years, ranging from about 20 to 85. Patients were allowed to have had prior anti-PD-1, anti-PD-L1 or anti-CTLA-4 therapy, and approximately 41% of the dose-escalation patients had previously received checkpoint inhibitors. Partial responses occurred in three dose-escalation patients: two with cutaneous melanoma and one with hepatocellular carcinoma. Peripheral TCRbeta sequencing was intended to test whether TCR sequence diversity was altered and clonal T-cell expansion was caused by ivuxolimab. The paper describes the monotherapy dose-escalation part (N = 52 patients) of the phase I trial of ivuxolimab. The investigation overall reported the following: Antigen specificity was not determined for the clonally expanded peripheral T cells. On average, CD8+ T cells showed more expanded clones than CD4+ T cells after ivuxolimab. At doses of 0.1 to 3.0 mg/kg, clonal expansion of both CD4+ and CD8+ T cells in blood was seen between baseline and week 6. In partial responders in the 0.1-3.0 mg/kg groups, normalized peripheral clonal expansion was found to be among the lowest, especially among CD8+ T cells. Low levels of normalized T-cell clonal expansion were also shown by some nonresponding patients.

The trial excluded patients who had a history of autoimmune disease or were on systemic immunosuppression. Peripheral blood for TCR sequencing was collected from all dose cohorts at baseline, on cycle 4 day 1, and on cycle 7 day 1. Samples came from an open-label, multicenter, first-in-human phase I dose-escalation trial of ivuxolimab. Adults with locally advanced or metastatic head and neck squamous cell, hepatocellular, melanoma or renal cell carcinoma were enrolled in the trial. Before TCR sequencing, CD4+ T cells and CD8+ T cells from peripheral blood were sorted into separate populations. The rearranged chain carries TRBV5-4 and TRBJ1-2, and TRBD1 may be the D gene, going by 6 matching bases. The receptor was derived from an adult with an advanced solid tumor such as melanoma, head and neck, liver or kidney cancer. The sequenced sample was CD4+ or CD8+ T cells sorted from blood, obtained in a trial of the OX40 agonist ivuxolimab. The CDR3 has the sequence CASSLGGQDYGYTF. The DNA sequence is as follows: TGTGCCAGCAGCTTGGGGGGGCAGGACTATGGCTACACCTTC. Outside the CDR3, residues come from the reference TRBV5-4 and TRBJ1-2 proteins, so the full variable domain is: ETGVTQSPTHLIKTRGQQVTLRCSSQSGHNTVSWYQQALGQGPQFIFQYYREEENGRGNFPPRFSGLQFPNYSSELNVNALELDDSALYLCASSLGGQDYGYTFGSGTRLTVV.